The clone carrying this TCR beta chain was seen a handful of times. Its specificity is unknown. Diagnoses rested on clinical symptoms, serum thyroxine and TRAb, thyroid ultrasound and orbital computed tomography. Fresh 10 ml peripheral blood yielded PBMCs. From RNA transcripts, TCR beta CDR3 regions were amplified. The HTBI primer set drove a first-round RT-PCR of the TCR CDR3. TCRdb ran MiXCR on the multiplex PCR reads and lists one entry per CDR3 protein. Of around 760,000 distinct CDR3 sequences listed, around 40% are singletons. The sample originates from a study of T cells in Graves' hyperthyroidism and ophthalmopathy. Study-level points and caveats: A model of 13 V-J features distinguished ophthalmopathy from stable hyperthyroidism.

Trimming took off 6 bases at V and 2 bases at J, with 16 bases between the two ends. The CDR3 runs to 16 residues. The germline CDR1 and CDR2 sequences are MNHNS and SASEGT. The V call is TRBV6-1, the J call TRBJ2-2; weak D call: TRBD1 (6 bases). This clonotype was obtained from a woman aged 40 to 50 with Graves' hyperthyroidism. The sequenced sample consisted of blood. The DNA of the CDR3 is TGTGCCAGCAGGATACAGGGCAGGTTAAACACCGGGGAGCTGTTTTTT. It encodes CASRIQGRLNTGELFF.